This is a list of T cell receptor beta chains from one sample in a study of blood T cell repertoires in COVID-19. Clones were sequenced by immunoSEQ multiplex PCR, and TCRdb holds only the in-frame ones, with some missing. In the table there are about 150,000 clones, roughly 82% of which are singletons. Source material: peripheral blood. The receptor source for this set is a woman between 50 and 59 years old in a cohort sampled during active or convalescent COVID-19. Both conserved end residues are trimmed from each CDR3.

TRBV6-1,TRBJ2-1,ASSESSGGAKEQF
TRBV13,TRBJ1-2,ASSLGRVGGDFDYGYT
TRBV14,TRBJ2-2,ASRYSPTGELF
TRBV10-3,TRBJ1-1,AIREGQHTEAF
TRBV7-2,TRBJ2-7,ASRITPQENYEQY
TRBV7-7,TRBJ2-3,ASSSIPSSTDTQY
TRBV2,TRBJ1-2,ASRAETGGLYGYT
TRBV27,TRBJ2-4,ASSAWDRVDIQY
TRBV11-3,TRBJ2-3,ASSGDSDTQY
TRBV25-1,TRBJ2-2,ASSEGADFTGELF
TRBV2,TRBJ2-1,ASSPLKGAIYNEQF
TRBV3-1/TRBV3-2,TRBJ2-3,ASSQASGGVDTQY
TRBV7-6,TRBJ2-3,ASSLTRGRTDTQY
TRBV13,TRBJ1-5,ASSLGTGIQPQH
TRBV13,TRBJ1-1,ASSSLGGNTEAF
TRBV5-4,TRBJ1-3,ASSNRGGGAISGNTIY
TRBV19,TRBJ1-1,ASRGGTGNTEAF
TRBV24-1,TRBJ2-1,ATSQAGYEQF
TRBV30,TRBJ2-3,AWRAGTTNTDTQY
TRBV6-5,TRBJ2-7,ASSYARGHEQY
TRBV5-1,TRBJ1-1,ASSYLTPNTEAF
TRBV5-1,TRBJ2-1,ASRISTNNEQF
TRBV21-1,TRBJ1-2,ASSYSRQGPGGYT
TRBV18,TRBJ1-1,ASSPRTGANTEAF
TRBV3-1/TRBV3-2,TRBJ1-4,ASSQGLGGRANEKLF
TRBV11-2,TRBJ2-2,ASSSQAGPTTGELF
TRBV3-1/TRBV3-2,TRBJ2-2,ASSRPGTRSGELF
TRBV9,TRBJ2-7,ASSVGTGFFEQY
TRBV7-2,TRBJ1-1,ASRPQGALTEAF
TRBV7-2,TRBJ2-1,ASSLSGGGYNEQF